This TCR beta chain stems from a study of CD8 T cells in ankylosing spondylitis. The CDR3 extends over 16 amino acids. The V end lost 10 bases, the J end lost 4 bases, and 24 bases lay between the germline ends. The germline V gene encodes CDR1 SGHRS and CDR2 YFSETQ. In the case of this clonotype: What it binds is not known. A read error is possible here, since a much larger clone lies one base away.

General observations from the study: Eight highly homologous variants made up a TCR beta motif, and this motif appeared characteristic of ankylosing spondylitis blood. Within matched ankylosing spondylitis synovial fluid, disease-linked clones were reportedly significantly enriched.

As the method for making TCR beta libraries, quantitative 5'-RACE with molecular barcodes was used. Each CDR3 protein gets one entry after TCRdb re-called the 5' RACE reads with MiXCR. The sample carries 130,000 or so distinct CDR3 sequences, 6.5% to 9% recorded once. The receptor was isolated from a male donor with ankylosing spondylitis or in good health (not recorded which). The chain joins TRBV5-1 to TRBJ2-1; TRBD2 might be the D (5 bases). The sample comprised blood, either unsorted or a sorted T cell fraction (not recorded which). Here the CDR3 DNA reads TGCGCCGGCCACGATCGGGGTACGGGAACGTACAATGAGCAGTTCTTC. Its protein is CAGHDRGTGTYNEQFF.